The rows below give T cell receptor beta chains drawn from one sample of a study of Ad26.COV2.S vaccination and SARS-CoV-2 variants. TCRdb's table, derived via immunoSEQ multiplex PCR, lists solely in-frame clones and lacks some. The repertoire holds approximately 480,000 clones, with 87% as singletons. Source: peripheral blood, taken in a trial of Ad26.COV2.S vaccine versus placebo. The origin of the receptors is a person between 18 and 59 years old who received the Ad26.COV2.S COVID-19 vaccine or a placebo. Both conserved end residues are part of each CDR3. D genes are given only for firm matches. The size entry is marked missing in some rows and otherwise reads once, few, many or a size class.

>TRBD2|TRBV30|NA
CAWRTSSETQYF
>NA|TRBV10-3|NA
CAISESTLGDEQFF
>NA|TRBV7-3|NA
CASSLFAGTEAFF
>NA|TRBV4-3|NA
CASSQGSADFYEQYF
>NA|TRBV24-1|NA
CATGGAVSTDTQYF
>TRBD1|TRBV5-1|NA
CASSFSGGTNSPLHF
>NA|TRBV6-5|few
CASRGRDSIWEQYF
>NA|TRBV7-9|NA
CASSSRGLYSGANVLTF
>NA|TRBV9|NA
CASSVGVEMGYEQYF
>NA|TRBV2|NA
CASRGDRALEGRELFF
>NA|TRBV27|NA
CASSLLASITSYEQYF
>NA|TRBV12-3/TRBV12-4|NA
CASNRGPGSEAFF
>NA|TRBV30|NA
CAWRDRETQYF
>NA|TRBV7-9|NA
CASSLKGHSTGELFF
>NA|TRBV5-1|NA
CASKQGPLFTEAFF
>NA|TRBV3-1/TRBV3-2|NA
CASSHGHSTDTQYF
>NA|TRBV30|NA
CAWSANKISYEQYF
>TRBD1|TRBV6-2/TRBV6-3|NA
CASSYPDRAGYGYTF
>TRBD2|TRBV2|few
CASSDPSGGNEQYF
>NA|TRBV6-1|NA
CASSEQDISSYEQYF
>NA|TRBV7-2|NA
CASSLSRLGEQFF
>NA|TRBV27|NA
CASSPYRVPTGELFF
>NA|TRBV2|few
CASSEDAYTIYF
>TRBD1|TRBV30|NA
CAWRQGPGELFF
>TRBD2|TRBV11-2|NA
CASSSLAGDIDTQYF
>TRBD1|TRBV24-1|once
CATSDPPGGEAFF
>TRBD1|TRBV28|NA
CASSGGTGRHEKLFF
>TRBD2|TRBV5-4|few
CASSLGGRGRALDEQYF
>TRBD1|TRBV30|few
CAWSAPDRDHGELFF
>NA|TRBV27|NA
CASSLWGGHNYGYTF
>TRBD1|TRBV24-1|NA
CATSDSRRGQGAYGYGYTF
>TRBD2|TRBV28|NA
CASSTSGSSYNEQFF
>NA|TRBV28|NA
CASSPVGPSNQPQHF
>TRBD1|TRBV24-1|NA
CATSAPGGHSEAFF
>NA|TRBV3-1/TRBV3-2|NA
CAKYPMKFHSNQPQHF